This T cell receptor beta chain was identified in a study of OX40 agonist ivuxolimab in advanced cancers. In the study overall: Patients were dosed intravenously with ivuxolimab at 0.01 to 10 mg/kg every 2 weeks.

The sample holds a few counts of this clone. The data were produced by immunoSEQ multiplex PCR, yet TCRdb's version contains in-frame clones alone and is incomplete. The sample holds fewer than 85,000 clones, around nine tenths seen once. Trimming cost V 4 bases and J 3 bases; bases outside gene matches: 1. Germline loops: CDR1 ENHRY, CDR2 SYGVKD. The CDR3 consists of 13 residues. The chain uses TRBV10-3 and TRBJ2-5, with 8 bases fitting TRBD1. The TCR sequence derives from an adult with an advanced solid tumor such as melanoma, head and neck, liver or kidney cancer. The source material was CD4+ or CD8+ T cells sorted from blood, sampled in a trial of the OX40 agonist ivuxolimab. The CDR3 DNA reads as TGTGCCATCAGTGGACAGGGGAAAGAGACCCAGTACTTC. It is translated as CAISGQGKETQYF.